This paragraph reports one T cell receptor beta chain. Sequencing used immunoSEQ multiplex PCR; TCRdb keeps in-frame clones, though not all of them. The data show 69,000 or so clones, roughly 90% seen once. This record belongs to a study of T cell changes during pregnancy in multiple sclerosis. This CDR3 is 13 amino acids long. Trimming cost V 5 bases and J 4 bases, with 9 bases left between them. CDR1 SGHVS and CDR2 FNYEAQ come from the germline V gene. Sequenced material: CD4+ T cells from peripheral blood mononuclear cells, taken in the third trimester of pregnancy. This chain connects TRBV7-6 to TRBJ2-1; D perhaps matches TRBD2 (5 bases). This receptor was obtained from a female donor in good health, enrolled as a control in a pregnancy study. The CDR3 loop reads CASSLGLYNEQFF. In nucleotides, the CDR3 is TGTGCCAGCAGCCTAGGACTGTACAATGAGCAGTTCTTC.